This T cell receptor (beta chain) was recorded in a study of patients and donors after allogeneic stem cell transplantation. TCRdb reanalysed the RT-PCR reads using MiXCR and keeps one entry per CDR3 protein. The table includes some 880,000 distinct CDR3 sequences, more than 15% detected once. The sample consisted of blood, either unsorted or a sorted T cell fraction (not recorded which). This sequence was found in a human donor who was either an allogeneic HSCT recipient or a stem cell or donor lymphocyte infusion donor (not recorded which). It is not recorded whose cells these are; they may come from a transplant donor.

The CDR3 coding sequence is TGTGCCAGCAGTTACTCGAATCTCAACGAGCAGTACTTC. It encodes CASSYSNLNEQYF. The gene calls are TRBV6-5 and TRBJ2-7; D gene uncertain. This CDR3 contains 13 residues. Germline V gives CDR1 MNHEY, CDR2 SVGAGI. Trimming took 0 bases from V and 5 from J, leaving 8 bases between them.